These T cell receptor beta chains were read from a single sample in a study of blood T cell repertoires in COVID-19. Produced via immunoSEQ multiplex PCR; TCRdb's table is partial and in-frame only. The sample has approximately 450,000 clones, more than 85% seen once; the top ten hold around 4.4%. Specimen: peripheral blood. These receptors came from a woman aged 30 to 39 with acute or convalescent COVID-19. The CDR3 runs from the conserved cysteine through the conserved F or W. Each record gives: J gene, V gene, clone size, D gene, CDR3 protein, CDR3 DNA. A D gene is named only where the DNA matches it firmly. Expanded clones get a size class; other rows say once, few or many, or leave the size out.

J: TRBJ2-7
V: TRBV7-7
size: .
D: .
CDR3: CASSSGQAPSYEQYF
DNA: TGTGCCAGCAGCTCCGGCCAGGCACCATCCTACGAGCAGTACTTC

J: TRBJ2-5
V: TRBV11-2
size: .
D: .
CDR3: CASSSDDRQETQYF
DNA: TGTGCCAGCAGCTCCGATGACAGACAAGAGACCCAGTACTTC

J: TRBJ2-3
V: TRBV18
size: .
D: .
CDR3: CASSPTGGTDTQYF
DNA: TGTGCCAGCTCACCGACAGGAGGCACAGATACGCAGTATTTT

J: TRBJ1-2
V: TRBV2
size: .
D: .
CDR3: CASNPGGFVGYTF
DNA: TGTGCCAGCAATCCGGGGGGTTTCGTGGGCTACACCTTC

J: TRBJ2-2
V: TRBV9
size: .
D: TRBD2
CDR3: CASSVAETSGGAGGELFF
DNA: TGTGCCAGCAGCGTAGCCGAGACTAGCGGGGGGGCCGGCGGGGAGCTGTTTTTT

J: TRBJ2-3
V: TRBV3-1/TRBV3-2
size: .
D: TRBD2
CDR3: CASSQSTSGGDTQYF
DNA: TGTGCCAGCAGCCAATCGACTAGCGGGGGGGATACGCAGTATTTT

J: TRBJ2-1
V: TRBV30
size: .
D: .
CDR3: CAWRQSSYNEQFF
DNA: TGTGCCTGGAGACAGTCCTCCTACAATGAGCAGTTCTTC

J: TRBJ2-3
V: TRBV5-1
size: .
D: TRBD1
CDR3: CASSPEPGQITDTQYF
DNA: TGCGCCAGCAGCCCTGAACCGGGACAGATAACAGATACGCAGTATTTT

J: TRBJ1-1
V: TRBV27
size: .
D: TRBD1
CDR3: CASRVQGFNTEAFF
DNA: TGTGCCAGCAGAGTACAGGGGTTCAACACTGAAGCTTTCTTT

J: TRBJ2-1
V: TRBV2
size: .
D: .
CDR3: CASIPSSYNEQFF
DNA: TGTGCCAGCATCCCTAGCTCCTACAATGAGCAGTTCTTC

J: TRBJ2-5
V: TRBV5-1
size: .
D: .
CDR3: CASSLGAGRIQETQYF
DNA: TGCGCCAGCAGCTTGGGGGCAGGGAGGATTCAAGAGACCCAGTACTTC

J: TRBJ1-1
V: TRBV30
size: once
D: .
CDR3: CAWEGGGSPTTEAFF
DNA: TGTGCCTGGGAAGGTGGAGGCAGCCCTACCACTGAAGCTTTCTTT

J: TRBJ2-3
V: TRBV18
size: .
D: .
CDR3: CASSPRGTLGTDTQYF
DNA: TGTGCCAGCTCACCACGGGGGACTCTTGGCACAGATACGCAGTATTTT

J: TRBJ2-1
V: TRBV11-2
size: .
D: TRBD1
CDR3: CASSGLQGKFNEQFF
DNA: TGTGCCAGCAGCGGCCTACAGGGGAAGTTCAATGAGCAGTTCTTC

J: TRBJ2-2
V: TRBV28
size: once
D: TRBD2
CDR3: CASTLEGLAGGAGELFF
DNA: TGTGCCAGCACCTTAGAGGGACTAGCGGGAGGCGCCGGGGAGCTGTTTTTT

J: TRBJ1-6
V: TRBV12-5
size: .
D: TRBD1
CDR3: CASGLVLGQGASLGSPLHF
DNA: TGTGCTAGTGGTTTGGTTTTGGGACAGGGGGCTTCCTTGGGGTCACCCCTCCACTTT

J: TRBJ2-3
V: TRBV30
size: .
D: .
CDR3: CAWSVSRSAASTDTQYF
DNA: TGTGCCTGGAGTGTTAGCCGCTCGGCGGCTAGCACAGATACGCAGTATTTT

J: TRBJ1-1
V: TRBV5-6
size: .
D: .
CDR3: CASSLVGAGNTEAFF
DNA: TGTGCCAGCAGCTTGGTAGGTGCAGGGAACACTGAAGCTTTCTTT

J: TRBJ2-7
V: TRBV28
size: once
D: .
CDR3: CASKGGDAYEQYF
DNA: TGTGCCAGCAAGGGGGGGGACGCCTACGAGCAGTACTTC

J: TRBJ2-5
V: TRBV24-1
size: .
D: .
CDR3: CATRQGSTLQETQYF
DNA: TGTGCCACCAGACAGGGTTCCACACTCCAAGAGACCCAGTACTTC

J: TRBJ2-3
V: TRBV18
size: .
D: TRBD2
CDR3: CASSPVSGGAGPDTQYF
DNA: TGTGCCAGCTCACCTGTTAGCGGGGGGGCCGGGCCAGATACGCAGTATTTT

J: TRBJ1-1
V: TRBV19
size: .
D: TRBD1
CDR3: CASTGGYTEAFF
DNA: TGTGCCAGCACAGGGGGTTACACTGAAGCTTTCTTT

J: TRBJ2-7
V: TRBV12-3/TRBV12-4
size: once
D: .
CDR3: CASSFENSYEQYF
DNA: TGTGCCAGCAGTTTCGAGAATTCCTACGAGCAGTACTTC

J: TRBJ2-3
V: TRBV6-7
size: .
D: TRBD1
CDR3: CASSPDRGLFFTDTQYF
DNA: TGTGCCAGCAGCCCCGACAGGGGGCTTTTTTTCACAGATACGCAGTATTTT

J: TRBJ2-1
V: TRBV29-1
size: .
D: TRBD2
CDR3: CSVAGVRGVNEQFF
DNA: TGCAGCGTTGCTGGGGTGCGGGGGGTGAATGAGCAGTTCTTC

J: TRBJ1-1
V: TRBV4-1
size: .
D: .
CDR3: CASSQVEGNYAEAFF
DNA: TGCGCCAGCAGCCAAGTGGAGGGAAACTATGCCGAAGCTTTCTTT

J: TRBJ2-4
V: TRBV18
size: .
D: TRBD2
CDR3: CASSAGSGELWYF
DNA: TGTGCCAGCTCAGCCGGTAGCGGGGAGTTGTGGTACTTC

J: TRBJ1-6
V: TRBV2
size: .
D: .
CDR3: CASSEIDFSSYNSPLHF
DNA: TGTGCCAGCAGTGAGATCGACTTCAGCTCCTATAATTCACCCCTCCACTTT

J: TRBJ2-3
V: TRBV7-9
size: .
D: .
CDR3: CASSSSWDTQYF
DNA: TGTGCCAGCAGCTCGAGTTGGGATACGCAGTATTTT

J: TRBJ2-7
V: TRBV7-9
size: .
D: TRBD1
CDR3: CASSSRTGNDEQYF
DNA: TGTGCCAGCAGCTCTCGGACAGGGAACGACGAGCAGTACTTC

J: TRBJ1-5
V: TRBV6-5
size: once
D: .
CDR3: CASSQQGRSNQPQHF
DNA: TGTGCCAGCAGCCAACAGGGCCGGAGCAATCAGCCCCAGCATTTT

J: TRBJ1-1
V: TRBV7-9
size: .
D: .
CDR3: CASSLGGINIGEAFF
DNA: TGTGCCAGCAGCTTAGGAGGGATCAATATCGGAGAAGCTTTCTTT

J: TRBJ1-5
V: TRBV18
size: .
D: .
CDR3: CASSSSPLQGSNQPQHF
DNA: TGTGCCAGCTCATCTAGCCCCTTACAGGGCAGCAATCAGCCCCAGCATTTT

J: TRBJ2-5
V: TRBV7-6
size: .
D: .
CDR3: CASSSTSRGTENQETQYF
DNA: TGTGCCAGCAGCTCCACTTCCCGGGGGACAGAAAACCAAGAGACCCAGTACTTC

J: TRBJ1-6
V: TRBV9
size: .
D: TRBD1
CDR3: CASSTTGLNSPLHF
DNA: TGTGCCAGCAGCACGACAGGGTTGAATTCACCCCTCCACTTT

J: TRBJ2-3
V: TRBV2
size: .
D: TRBD2
CDR3: CASSGGGPSTDTQYF
DNA: TGTGCCAGCAGTGGCGGGGGGCCGAGCACAGATACGCAGTATTTT

J: TRBJ1-1
V: TRBV19
size: .
D: TRBD1
CDR3: CASSRDRVITEAFF
DNA: TGTGCCAGTAGTAGAGACAGGGTCATCACTGAAGCTTTCTTT

J: TRBJ2-3
V: TRBV7-2
size: .
D: .
CDR3: CASSLGMGLADTQYF
DNA: TGTGCCAGCAGCTTAGGCATGGGGCTAGCAGATACGCAGTATTTT

J: TRBJ2-2
V: TRBV12-5
size: few
D: .
CDR3: CASGLVESGGAGELFF
DNA: TGTGCTAGTGGTTTGGTAGAAAGCGGTGGAGCCGGGGAGCTGTTTTTT

J: TRBJ2-3
V: TRBV2
size: few
D: .
CDR3: CASSDNTDTQYF
DNA: TGTGCCAGCAGTGACAACACAGATACGCAGTATTTT

J: TRBJ2-5
V: TRBV19
size: .
D: .
CDR3: CASSISVYQETQYF
DNA: TGTGCCAGTAGTATTTCGGTGTACCAAGAGACCCAGTACTTC

J: TRBJ1-5
V: TRBV28
size: .
D: .
CDR3: CASSPRAYNQPQHF
DNA: TGTGCCAGCAGTCCGAGGGCCTACAATCAGCCCCAGCATTTT

J: TRBJ2-5
V: TRBV6-1
size: .
D: TRBD2
CDR3: CASSAQLAGVKETQYF
DNA: TGTGCCAGCAGTGCCCAACTAGCGGGGGTAAAGGAGACCCAGTACTTC

J: TRBJ2-3
V: TRBV6-6
size: .
D: TRBD2
CDR3: CASSYAGGNTDTQYF
DNA: TGTGCCAGCAGTTATGCGGGGGGGAACACAGATACGCAGTATTTT

J: TRBJ1-3
V: TRBV14
size: once
D: TRBD1
CDR3: CASSKTGWIGNTIYF
DNA: TGTGCCAGCAGCAAGACAGGGTGGATTGGAAACACCATATATTTT

J: TRBJ2-2
V: TRBV24-1
size: .
D: .
CDR3: CATSPLDANTGELFF
DNA: TGTGCCACCTCGCCCCTAGACGCGAACACCGGGGAGCTGTTTTTT

J: TRBJ1-2
V: TRBV3-1/TRBV3-2
size: .
D: .
CDR3: CASSQLARGEGYTF
DNA: TGTGCCAGCAGCCAATTGGCCAGGGGCGAGGGCTACACCTTC

J: TRBJ2-3
V: TRBV11-2
size: .
D: TRBD1
CDR3: CASSLDRVVDTQYF
DNA: TGTGCCAGCAGCTTGGACAGGGTAGTAGATACGCAGTATTTT

J: TRBJ2-1
V: TRBV10-3
size: .
D: TRBD1
CDR3: CAISESTLERQGPHPYSYNEQFF
DNA: TGTGCCATCAGTGAGTCGACTCTAGAACGACAGGGGCCTCATCCATACTCCTACAATGAGCAGTTCTTC

J: TRBJ1-2
V: TRBV29-1
size: few
D: TRBD1
CDR3: CSAATGAAPYTF
DNA: TGCAGCGCCGCAACAGGGGCCGCCCCCTACACCTTC

J: TRBJ2-3
V: TRBV7-6
size: .
D: TRBD2
CDR3: CASSAGLGSSTSTDTQYF
DNA: TGTGCCAGCAGCGCAGGACTAGGTTCCTCCACTAGCACAGATACGCAGTATTTT

J: TRBJ2-2
V: TRBV5-1
size: few
D: TRBD1
CDR3: CASSLLSRGHSGELFF
DNA: TGCGCCAGCAGCTTGCTTTCGAGGGGGCATAGCGGGGAGCTGTTTTTT

J: TRBJ1-1
V: TRBV6-1
size: once
D: .
CDR3: CASSEPRGAFF
DNA: TGTGCCAGCAGTGAACCGCGCGGAGCTTTCTTT

J: TRBJ2-2
V: TRBV5-6
size: .
D: .
CDR3: CASSLAGMNTGELFF
DNA: TGTGCCAGCAGCTTGGCCGGGATGAACACCGGGGAGCTGTTTTTT

J: TRBJ1-5
V: TRBV2
size: many
D: .
CDR3: CASSDGINSNQPQHF
DNA: TGTGCCAGCAGTGACGGGATAAATAGCAATCAGCCCCAGCATTTT